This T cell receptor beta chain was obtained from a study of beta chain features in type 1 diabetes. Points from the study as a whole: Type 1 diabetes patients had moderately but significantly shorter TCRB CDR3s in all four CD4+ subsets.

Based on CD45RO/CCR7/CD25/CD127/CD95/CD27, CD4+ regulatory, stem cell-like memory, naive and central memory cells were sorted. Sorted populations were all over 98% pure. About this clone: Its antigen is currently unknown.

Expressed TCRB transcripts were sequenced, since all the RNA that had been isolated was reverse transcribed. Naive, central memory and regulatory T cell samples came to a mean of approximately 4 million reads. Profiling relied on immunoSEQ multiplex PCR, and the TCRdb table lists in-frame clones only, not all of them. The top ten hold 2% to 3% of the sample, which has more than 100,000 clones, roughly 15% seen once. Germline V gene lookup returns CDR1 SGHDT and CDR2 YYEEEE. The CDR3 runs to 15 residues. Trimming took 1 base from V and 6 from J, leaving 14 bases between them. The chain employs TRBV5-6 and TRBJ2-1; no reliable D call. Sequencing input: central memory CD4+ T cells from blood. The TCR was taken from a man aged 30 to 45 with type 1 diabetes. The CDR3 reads CASSLYPPASNEQFF. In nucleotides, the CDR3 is TGTGCCAGCAGCTTGTACCCCCCCGCGAGCAATGAGCAGTTCTTC. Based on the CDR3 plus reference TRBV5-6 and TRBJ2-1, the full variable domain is DAGVTQSPTHLIKTRGQQVTLRCSPKSGHDTVSWYQQALGQGPQFIFQYYEEEERQRGNFPDRFSGHQFPNYSSELNVNALLLGDSALYLCASSLYPPASNEQFFGPGTRLTVL.